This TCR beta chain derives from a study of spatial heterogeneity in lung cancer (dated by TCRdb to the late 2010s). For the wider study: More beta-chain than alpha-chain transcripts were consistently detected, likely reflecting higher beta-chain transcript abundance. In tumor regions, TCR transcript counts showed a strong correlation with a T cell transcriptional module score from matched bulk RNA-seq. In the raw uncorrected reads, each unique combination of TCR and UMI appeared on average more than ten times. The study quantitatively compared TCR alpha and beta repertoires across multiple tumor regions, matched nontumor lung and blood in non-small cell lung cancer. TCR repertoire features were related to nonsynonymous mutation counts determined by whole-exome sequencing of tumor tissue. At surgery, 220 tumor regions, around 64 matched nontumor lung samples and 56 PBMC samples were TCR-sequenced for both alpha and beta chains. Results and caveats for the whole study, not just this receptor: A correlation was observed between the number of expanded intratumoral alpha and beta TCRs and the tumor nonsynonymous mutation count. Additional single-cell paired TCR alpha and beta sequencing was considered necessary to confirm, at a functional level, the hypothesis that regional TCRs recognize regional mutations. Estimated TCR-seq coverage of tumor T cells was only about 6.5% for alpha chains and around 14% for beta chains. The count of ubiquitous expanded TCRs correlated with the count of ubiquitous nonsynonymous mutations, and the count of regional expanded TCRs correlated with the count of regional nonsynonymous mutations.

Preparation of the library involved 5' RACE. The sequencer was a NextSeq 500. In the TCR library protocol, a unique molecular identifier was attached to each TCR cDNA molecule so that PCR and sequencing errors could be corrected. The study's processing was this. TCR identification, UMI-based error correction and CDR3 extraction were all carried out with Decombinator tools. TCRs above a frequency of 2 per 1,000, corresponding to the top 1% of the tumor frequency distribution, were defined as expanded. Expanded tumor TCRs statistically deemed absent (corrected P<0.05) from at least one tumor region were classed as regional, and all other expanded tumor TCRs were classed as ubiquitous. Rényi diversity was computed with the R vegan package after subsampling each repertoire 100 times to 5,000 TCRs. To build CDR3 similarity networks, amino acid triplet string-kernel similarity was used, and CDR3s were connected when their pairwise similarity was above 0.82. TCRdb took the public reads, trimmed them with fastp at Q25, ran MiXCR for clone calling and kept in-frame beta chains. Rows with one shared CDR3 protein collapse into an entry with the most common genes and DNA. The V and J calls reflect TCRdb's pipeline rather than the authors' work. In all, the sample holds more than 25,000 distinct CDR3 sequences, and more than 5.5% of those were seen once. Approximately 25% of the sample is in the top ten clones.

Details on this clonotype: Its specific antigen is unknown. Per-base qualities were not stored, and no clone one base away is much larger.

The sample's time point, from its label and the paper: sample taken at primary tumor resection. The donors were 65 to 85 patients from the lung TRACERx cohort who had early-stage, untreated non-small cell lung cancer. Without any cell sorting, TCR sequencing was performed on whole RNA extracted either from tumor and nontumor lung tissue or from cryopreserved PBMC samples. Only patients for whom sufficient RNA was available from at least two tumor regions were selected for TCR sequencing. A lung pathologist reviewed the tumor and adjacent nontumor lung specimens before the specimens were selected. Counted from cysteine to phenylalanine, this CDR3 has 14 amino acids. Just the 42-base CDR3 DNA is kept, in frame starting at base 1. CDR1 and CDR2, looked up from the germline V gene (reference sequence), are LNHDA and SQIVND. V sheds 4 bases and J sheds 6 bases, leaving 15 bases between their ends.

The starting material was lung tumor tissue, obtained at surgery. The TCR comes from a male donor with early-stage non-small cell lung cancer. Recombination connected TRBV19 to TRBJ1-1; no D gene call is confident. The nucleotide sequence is TGTGCCAGTAGTACCCCGACTCAATACCCTGAAGCTTTCTTT. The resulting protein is CASSTPTQYPEAFF.